This T cell receptor beta chain was recorded in a study of CD8 T cells in Susac syndrome. Random hexamers were used to reverse transcribe an amount of roughly 0.5 to 1 ug RNA. MiXCR, applied by TCRdb to the immunoSEQ multiplex PCR reads, yields one record per CDR3 protein. This table has 130,000 to 150,000 distinct CDR3 sequences, around 94% appearing once. CDR1 SGHDN and CDR2 FVKESK come from the germline V gene. This CDR3 is built from 14 residues. Trimming removed 3 bases at V and 3 bases at J, with 12 bases between. The TCR originated in a human donor in good health. The sequencing sample was made of CD4+ T cells from PBMCs. This chain uses TRBV14 with TRBJ2-7; D might be TRBD1 (6 bases). This chain's CDR3 is CASSQLTGYYEQYF. The CDR3 region has the DNA TGTGCCAGCAGCCAGCTGACAGGCTACTACGAGCAGTACTTC.